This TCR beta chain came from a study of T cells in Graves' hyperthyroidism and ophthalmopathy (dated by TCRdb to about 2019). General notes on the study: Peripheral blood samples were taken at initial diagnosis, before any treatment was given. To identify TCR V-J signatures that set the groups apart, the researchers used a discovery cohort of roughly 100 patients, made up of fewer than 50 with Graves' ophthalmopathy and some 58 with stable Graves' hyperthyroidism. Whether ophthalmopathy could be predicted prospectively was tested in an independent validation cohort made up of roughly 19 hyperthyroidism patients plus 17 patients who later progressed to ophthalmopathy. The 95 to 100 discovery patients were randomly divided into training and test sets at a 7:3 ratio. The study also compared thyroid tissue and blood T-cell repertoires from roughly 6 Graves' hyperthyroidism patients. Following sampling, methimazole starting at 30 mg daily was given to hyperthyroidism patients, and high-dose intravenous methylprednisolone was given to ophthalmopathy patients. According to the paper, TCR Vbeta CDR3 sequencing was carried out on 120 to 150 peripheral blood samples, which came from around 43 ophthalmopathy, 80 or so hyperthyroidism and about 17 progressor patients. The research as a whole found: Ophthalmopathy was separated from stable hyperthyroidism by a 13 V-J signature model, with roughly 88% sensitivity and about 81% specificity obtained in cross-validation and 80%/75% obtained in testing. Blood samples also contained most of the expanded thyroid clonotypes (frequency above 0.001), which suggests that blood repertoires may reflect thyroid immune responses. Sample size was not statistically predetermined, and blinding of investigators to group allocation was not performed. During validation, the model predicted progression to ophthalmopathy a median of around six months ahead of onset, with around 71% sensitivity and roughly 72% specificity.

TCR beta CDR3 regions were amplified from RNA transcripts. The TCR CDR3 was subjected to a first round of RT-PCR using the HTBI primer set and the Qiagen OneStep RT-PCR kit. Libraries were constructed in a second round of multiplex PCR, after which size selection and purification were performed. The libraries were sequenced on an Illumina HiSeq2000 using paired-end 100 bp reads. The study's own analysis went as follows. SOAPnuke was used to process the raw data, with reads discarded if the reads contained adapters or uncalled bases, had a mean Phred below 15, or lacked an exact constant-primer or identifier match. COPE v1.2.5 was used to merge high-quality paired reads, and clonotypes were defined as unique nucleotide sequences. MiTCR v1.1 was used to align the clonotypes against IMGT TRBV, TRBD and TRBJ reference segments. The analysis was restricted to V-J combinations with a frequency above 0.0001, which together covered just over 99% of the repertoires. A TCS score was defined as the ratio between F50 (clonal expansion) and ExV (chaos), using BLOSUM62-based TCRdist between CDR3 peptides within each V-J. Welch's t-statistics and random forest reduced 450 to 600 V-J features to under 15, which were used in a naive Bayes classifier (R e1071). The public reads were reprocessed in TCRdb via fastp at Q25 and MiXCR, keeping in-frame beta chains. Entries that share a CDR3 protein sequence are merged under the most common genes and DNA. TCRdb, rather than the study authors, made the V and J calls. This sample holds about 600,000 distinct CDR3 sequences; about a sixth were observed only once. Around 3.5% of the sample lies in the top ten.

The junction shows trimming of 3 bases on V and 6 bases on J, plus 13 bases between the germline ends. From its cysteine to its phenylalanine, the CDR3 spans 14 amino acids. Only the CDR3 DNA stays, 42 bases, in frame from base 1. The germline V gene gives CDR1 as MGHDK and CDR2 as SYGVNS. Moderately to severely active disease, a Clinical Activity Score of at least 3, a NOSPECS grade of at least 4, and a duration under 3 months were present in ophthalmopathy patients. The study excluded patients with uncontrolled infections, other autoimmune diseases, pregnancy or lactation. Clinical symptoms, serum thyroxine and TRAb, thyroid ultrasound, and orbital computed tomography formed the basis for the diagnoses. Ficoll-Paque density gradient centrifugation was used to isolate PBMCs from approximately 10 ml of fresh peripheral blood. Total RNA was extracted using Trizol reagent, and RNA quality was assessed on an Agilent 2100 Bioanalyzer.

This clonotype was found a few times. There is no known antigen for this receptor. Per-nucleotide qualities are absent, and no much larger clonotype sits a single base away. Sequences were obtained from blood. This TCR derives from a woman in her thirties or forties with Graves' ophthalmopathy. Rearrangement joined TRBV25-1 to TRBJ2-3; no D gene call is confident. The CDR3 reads CASSDPTRGDTQYF. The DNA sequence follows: TGTGCCAGCAGTGATCCCACCCGTGGGGATACGCAGTATTTT.